This T cell receptor (beta chain) was identified during a study of CXCR3-negative and CXCR3-positive naive CD8 T cells. Carrying UMI labels, the TRB cDNA libraries were prepared through 5' RACE. Using the 5' RACE reads, TCRdb records one entry per CDR3 protein without DNA. The table for this sample gives some 150,000 distinct CDR3 sequences. About this clonotype itself: What it binds is not known.

Overall study results and limits: The TRB CDR3s that CXCR3-positive naive cells carried were more hydrophobic than those of CXCR3-negative naive cells. Whereas both naive subsets had comparably high diversity, memory CD8+ cells had much lower diversity.

This CDR3 is built from 14 residues. Germline-derived CDR1 and CDR2 are SGHTA and FQGNSA. The TCR comes from a human donor in good health. Some clones in this sample may be carry-over from other donors' samples. The sequenced material came from naive CXCR3+ CD8+ T cells from blood. The subset here: CD45RO-CCR7+CD27+CD95- naive CD8+ T cells expressing CXCR3 (TNR3+). The chain carries TRBV7-2 and TRBJ2-3; TCRdb's D call, TRBD1, is unchecked because there is no DNA. The CDR3 here is CASSPGPGQLTQYF.